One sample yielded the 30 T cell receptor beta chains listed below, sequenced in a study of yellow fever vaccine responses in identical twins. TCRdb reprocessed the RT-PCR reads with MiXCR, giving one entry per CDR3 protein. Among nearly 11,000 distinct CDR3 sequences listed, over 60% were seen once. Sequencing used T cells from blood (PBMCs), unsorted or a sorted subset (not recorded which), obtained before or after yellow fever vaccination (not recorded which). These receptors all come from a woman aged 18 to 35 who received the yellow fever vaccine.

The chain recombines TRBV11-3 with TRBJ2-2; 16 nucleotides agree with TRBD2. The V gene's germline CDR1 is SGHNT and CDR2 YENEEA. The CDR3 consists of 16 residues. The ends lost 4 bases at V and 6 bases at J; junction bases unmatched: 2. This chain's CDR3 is CASSSGTSGRAGELFF. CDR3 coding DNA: TGTGCCAGCAGCTCCGGGACTAGCGGGAGGGCCGGGGAGCTGTTTTTT.

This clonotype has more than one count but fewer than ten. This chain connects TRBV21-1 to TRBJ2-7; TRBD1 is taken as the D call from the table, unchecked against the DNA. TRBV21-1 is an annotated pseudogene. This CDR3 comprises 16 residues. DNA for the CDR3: TGTGCCTGCGAGCAGGGACAGCCTAATCCAACCTACGAGCAGTACTTC. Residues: CACEQGQPNPTYEQYF.

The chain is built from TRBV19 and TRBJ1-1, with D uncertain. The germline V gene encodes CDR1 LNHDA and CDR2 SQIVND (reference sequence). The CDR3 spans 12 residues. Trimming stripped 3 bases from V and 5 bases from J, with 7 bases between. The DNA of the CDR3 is TGTGCCAGTAGTATGCTAAGGACTGAAGCTTTCTTT. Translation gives CASSMLRTEAFF.

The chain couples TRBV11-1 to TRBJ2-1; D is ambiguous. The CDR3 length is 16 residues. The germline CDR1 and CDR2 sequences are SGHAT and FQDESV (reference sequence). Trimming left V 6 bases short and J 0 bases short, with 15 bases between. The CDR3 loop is CASSQAEGISYNEQFF. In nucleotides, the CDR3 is TGTGCCAGCAGTCAAGCAGAAGGGATCTCCTACAATGAGCAGTTCTTC.

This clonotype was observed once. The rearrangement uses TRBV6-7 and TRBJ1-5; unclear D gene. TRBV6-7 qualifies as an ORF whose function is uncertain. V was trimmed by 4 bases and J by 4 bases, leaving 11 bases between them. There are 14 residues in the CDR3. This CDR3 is CASSSDTQNQPQHF. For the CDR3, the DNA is TGTGCCAGCAGTTCTGACACTCAGAATCAGCCCCAGCATTTT.

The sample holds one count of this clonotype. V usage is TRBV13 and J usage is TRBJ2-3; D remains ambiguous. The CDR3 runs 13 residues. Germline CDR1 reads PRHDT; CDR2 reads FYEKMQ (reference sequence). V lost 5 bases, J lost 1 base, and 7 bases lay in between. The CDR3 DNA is TGTGCCAGCAGCCCATCTCGCACAGATACGCAGTATTTT. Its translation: CASSPSRTDTQYF. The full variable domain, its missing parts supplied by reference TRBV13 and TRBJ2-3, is AAGVIQSPRHLIKEKRETATLKCYPIPRHDTVYWYQQGPGQDPQFLISFYEKMQSDKGSIPDRFSAQQFSDYHSELNMSSLELGDSALYFCASSPSRTDTQYFGPGTRLTVL.

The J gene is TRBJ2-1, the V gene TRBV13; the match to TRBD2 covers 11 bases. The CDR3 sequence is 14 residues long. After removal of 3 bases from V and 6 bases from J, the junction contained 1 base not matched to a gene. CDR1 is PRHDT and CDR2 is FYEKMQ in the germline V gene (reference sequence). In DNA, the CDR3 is TGTGCCAGCAGCTTTACTAGCGGGGGCAATGAGCAGTTCTTC. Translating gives CASSFTSGGNEQFF.

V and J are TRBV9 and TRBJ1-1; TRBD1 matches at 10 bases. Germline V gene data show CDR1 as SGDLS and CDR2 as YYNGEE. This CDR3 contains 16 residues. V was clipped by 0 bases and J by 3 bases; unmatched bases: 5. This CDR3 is CASSVEGTGEYTEAFF. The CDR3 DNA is TGTGCCAGCAGCGTAGAGGGGACAGGGGAATACACTGAAGCTTTCTTT.

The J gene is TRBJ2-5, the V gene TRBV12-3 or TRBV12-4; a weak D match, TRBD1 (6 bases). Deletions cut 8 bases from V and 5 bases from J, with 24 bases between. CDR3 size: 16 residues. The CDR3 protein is CASFPRNRVAGETQYF. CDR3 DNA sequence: TGTGCCAGCTTCCCACGCAACAGGGTGGCTGGGGAGACCCAGTACTTC.

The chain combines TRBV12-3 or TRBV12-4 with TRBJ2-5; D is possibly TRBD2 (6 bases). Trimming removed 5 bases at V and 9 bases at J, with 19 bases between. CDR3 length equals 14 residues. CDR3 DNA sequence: TGTGCCAGCAGTCGCGGGGCCCCGTCGGAGCCCCAGTACTTC. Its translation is CASSRGAPSEPQYF.

CDR3 DNA sequence: TGTGCCAGCAGCTTACGGGACGTTGAAGCTTTCTTT. Translating gives CASSLRDVEAFF. The V gene is TRBV11-1, the J gene TRBJ1-1, with D perhaps matching TRBD1 (5 bases). With 2 bases removed from V and 7 bases from J, the gap between germline ends came to 8 bases. The V gene's germline CDR1 is SGHAT and CDR2 FQDESV (reference sequence). This CDR3 has 12 residues.

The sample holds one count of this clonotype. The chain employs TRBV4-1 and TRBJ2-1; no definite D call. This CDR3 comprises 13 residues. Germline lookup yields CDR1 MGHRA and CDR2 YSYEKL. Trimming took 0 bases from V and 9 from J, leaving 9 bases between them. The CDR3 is CASSQDSRIEQFF. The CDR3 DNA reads TGCGCCAGCAGCCAAGATTCTCGCATTGAGCAGTTCTTC.

DNA of the CDR3: TGTGCCAGCAGCTCGGGGCGGGGCGGCTACACCTTC. Protein sequence: CASSSGRGGYTF. The chain uses TRBV13 and TRBJ1-2; TRBD1 might be the D (5 bases). CDR3 length: 12 amino acids. Between the trimmed V and J ends, which lost 4 bases and 8 bases, there was a span of 11 bases. In germline, CDR1 is PRHDT, CDR2 FYEKMQ (reference sequence).

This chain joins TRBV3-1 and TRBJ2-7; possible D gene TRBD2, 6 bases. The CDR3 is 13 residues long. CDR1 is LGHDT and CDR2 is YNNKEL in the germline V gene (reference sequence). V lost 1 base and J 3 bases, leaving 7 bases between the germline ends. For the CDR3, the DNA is TGTGCCAGCAGCCAAGCGGGAGTCTACGAGCAGTACTTC. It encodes CASSQAGVYEQYF.

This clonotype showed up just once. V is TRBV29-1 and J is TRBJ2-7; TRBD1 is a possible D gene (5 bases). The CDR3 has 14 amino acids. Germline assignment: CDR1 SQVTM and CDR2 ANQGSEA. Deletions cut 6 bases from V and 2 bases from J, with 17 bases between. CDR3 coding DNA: TGCAGCGTCAACACGCCAGGGCGGCCCTACGAGCAGTACTTC. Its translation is CSVNTPGRPYEQYF.

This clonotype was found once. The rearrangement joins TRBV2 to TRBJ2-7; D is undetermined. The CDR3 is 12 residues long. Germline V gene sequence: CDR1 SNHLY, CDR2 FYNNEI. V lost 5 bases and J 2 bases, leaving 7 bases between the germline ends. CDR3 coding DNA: TGTGCCAGCAGTATCTCCCCCTACGAGCAGTACTTC. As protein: CASSISPYEQYF. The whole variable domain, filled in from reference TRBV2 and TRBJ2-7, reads EPEVTQTPSHQVTQMGQEVILRCVPISNHLYFYWYRQILGQKVEFLVSFYNNEISEKSEIFDDQFSVERPDGSNFTLKIRSTKLEDSAMYFCASSISPYEQYFGPGTRLTVT.

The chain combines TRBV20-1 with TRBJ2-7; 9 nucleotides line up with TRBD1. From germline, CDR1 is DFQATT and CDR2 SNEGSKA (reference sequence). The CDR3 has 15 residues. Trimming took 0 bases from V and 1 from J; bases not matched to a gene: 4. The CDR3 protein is CSARDLDRGSYEQYF. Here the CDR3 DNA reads TGCAGTGCTAGAGATTTAGACAGGGGGTCCTACGAGCAGTACTTC.

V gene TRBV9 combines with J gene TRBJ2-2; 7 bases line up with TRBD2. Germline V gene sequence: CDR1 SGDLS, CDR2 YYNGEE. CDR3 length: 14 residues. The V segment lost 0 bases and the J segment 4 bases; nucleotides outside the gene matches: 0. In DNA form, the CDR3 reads TGTGCCAGCAGCGTAGGGGGGGGCACCGGGGAGCTGTTTTTT. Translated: CASSVGGGTGELFF.

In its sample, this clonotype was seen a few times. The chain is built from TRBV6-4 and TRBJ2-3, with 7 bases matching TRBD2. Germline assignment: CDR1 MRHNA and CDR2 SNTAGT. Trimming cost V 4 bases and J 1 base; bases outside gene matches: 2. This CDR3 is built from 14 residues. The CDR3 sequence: CASSATSGTDTQYF. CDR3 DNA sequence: TGTGCCAGCAGTGCAACTAGCGGCACAGATACGCAGTATTTT.

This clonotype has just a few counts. In DNA form, the CDR3 reads TGTGCCAGCAGCTTCGCACGCAGGAACACTGAAGCTTTCTTT. Protein: CASSFARRNTEAFF. The rearrangement joins TRBV5-4 to TRBJ1-1; D not certain. This CDR3 is 14 amino acids long. Trimming pared 2 bases from V and 1 base from J, leaving 9 bases between. The germline V gene encodes CDR1 SGHNT and CDR2 YYREEE (reference sequence).

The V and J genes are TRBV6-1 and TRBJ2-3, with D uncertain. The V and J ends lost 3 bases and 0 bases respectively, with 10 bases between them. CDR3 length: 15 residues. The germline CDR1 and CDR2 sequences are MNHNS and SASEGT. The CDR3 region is CASSELDSSTDTQYF. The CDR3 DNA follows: TGTGCCAGCAGTGAGCTCGATTCTAGCACAGATACGCAGTATTTT.

In DNA form, the CDR3 reads TGCAGTGCTCACGATACGGGACTAGCGGACTACAATGAGCAGTTCTTC. Translated, it gives CSAHDTGLADYNEQFF. V is TRBV20-1 and J is TRBJ2-1, with 11 nucleotides matching TRBD2. J was trimmed by 3 bases and V by 5 bases; bases with no gene match: 9. The CDR3 is 16 residues long. Germline V CDR1 and CDR2: DFQATT, SNEGSKA (reference sequence).

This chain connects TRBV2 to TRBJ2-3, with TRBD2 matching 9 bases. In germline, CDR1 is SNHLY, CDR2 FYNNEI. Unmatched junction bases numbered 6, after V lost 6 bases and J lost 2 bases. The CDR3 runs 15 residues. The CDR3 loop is CASRRTSVITDTQYF. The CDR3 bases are TGTGCCAGCAGGAGGACTAGCGTTATCACAGATACGCAGTATTTT.

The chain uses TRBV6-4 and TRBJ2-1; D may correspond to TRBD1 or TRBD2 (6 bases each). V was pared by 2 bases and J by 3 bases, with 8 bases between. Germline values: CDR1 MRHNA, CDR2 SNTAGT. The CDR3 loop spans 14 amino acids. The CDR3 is CASSDGGHYNEQFF. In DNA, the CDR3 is TGTGCCAGCAGTGACGGGGGGCACTACAATGAGCAGTTCTTC.

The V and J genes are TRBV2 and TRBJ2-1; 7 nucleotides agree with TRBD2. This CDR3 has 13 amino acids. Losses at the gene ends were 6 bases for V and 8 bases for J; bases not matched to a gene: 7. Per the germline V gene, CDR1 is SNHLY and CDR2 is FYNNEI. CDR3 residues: CASRDGLGDEQFF. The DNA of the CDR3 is TGTGCCAGCAGGGATGGACTAGGTGATGAGCAGTTCTTC.

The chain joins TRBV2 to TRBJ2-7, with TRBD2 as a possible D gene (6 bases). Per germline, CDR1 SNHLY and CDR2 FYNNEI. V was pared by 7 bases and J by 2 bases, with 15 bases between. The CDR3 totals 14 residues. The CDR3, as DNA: TGTGCCAGCACTTGGGGGGAGGCCACCTACGAGCAGTACTTC. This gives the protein CASTWGEATYEQYF.

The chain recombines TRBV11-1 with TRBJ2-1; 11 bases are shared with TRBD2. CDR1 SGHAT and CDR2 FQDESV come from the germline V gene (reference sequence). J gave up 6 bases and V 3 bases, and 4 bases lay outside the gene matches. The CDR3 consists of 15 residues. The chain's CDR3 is CASSFSLAGVNEQFF. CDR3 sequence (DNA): TGTGCCAGCAGCTTTTCACTAGCGGGGGTCAATGAGCAGTTCTTC.

Here the CDR3 DNA reads TGTGCCATCAGTAATGGGGACGAGCAGTACGTC. Protein: CAISNGDEQYV. The chain carries TRBV10-3 and TRBJ2-7; no firm D call. Trimming shortened V by 5 bases and J by 5 bases, and 7 bases separated the two germline ends. CDR1 and CDR2 (germline): ENHRY, SYGVKD. The CDR3 covers 11 residues.

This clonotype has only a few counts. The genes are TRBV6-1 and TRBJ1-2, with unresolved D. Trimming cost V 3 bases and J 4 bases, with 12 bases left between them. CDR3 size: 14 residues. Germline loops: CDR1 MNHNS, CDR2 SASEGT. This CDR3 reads CASSDGELFYGYTF. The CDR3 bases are TGTGCCAGCAGTGATGGAGAATTGTTCTATGGCTACACCTTC.

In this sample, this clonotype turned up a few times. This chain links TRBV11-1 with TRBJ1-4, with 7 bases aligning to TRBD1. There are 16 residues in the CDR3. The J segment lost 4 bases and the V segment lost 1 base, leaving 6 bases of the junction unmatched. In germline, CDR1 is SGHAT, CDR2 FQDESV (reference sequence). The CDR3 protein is CASSLGSGQSNEKLFF. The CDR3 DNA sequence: TGTGCCAGCAGCTTAGGGTCGGGACAGAGTAATGAAAAACTGTTTTTT.